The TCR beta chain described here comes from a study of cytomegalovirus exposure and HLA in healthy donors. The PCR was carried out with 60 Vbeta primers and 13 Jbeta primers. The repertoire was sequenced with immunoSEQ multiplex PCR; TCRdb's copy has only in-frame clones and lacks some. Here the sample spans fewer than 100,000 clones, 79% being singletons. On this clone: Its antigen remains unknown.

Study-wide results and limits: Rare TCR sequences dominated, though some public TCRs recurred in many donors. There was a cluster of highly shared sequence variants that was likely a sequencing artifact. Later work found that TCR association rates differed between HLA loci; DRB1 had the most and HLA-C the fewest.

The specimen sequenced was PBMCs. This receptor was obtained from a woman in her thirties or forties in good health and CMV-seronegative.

The CDR3 loop reads CAWKGQGDEKLFF. The CDR3 DNA reads TGTGCCTGGAAGGGACAGGGGGATGAAAAACTGTTTTTT. The chain joins TRBV30 to TRBJ1-4; the match to TRBD1 covers 11 bases. The CDR3 is 13 amino acids. Trimming removed 4 bases from V and 6 bases from J; junction bases left unmatched: 1. The V gene's germline CDR1 is GTSNPN and CDR2 SVGIG (reference sequence).